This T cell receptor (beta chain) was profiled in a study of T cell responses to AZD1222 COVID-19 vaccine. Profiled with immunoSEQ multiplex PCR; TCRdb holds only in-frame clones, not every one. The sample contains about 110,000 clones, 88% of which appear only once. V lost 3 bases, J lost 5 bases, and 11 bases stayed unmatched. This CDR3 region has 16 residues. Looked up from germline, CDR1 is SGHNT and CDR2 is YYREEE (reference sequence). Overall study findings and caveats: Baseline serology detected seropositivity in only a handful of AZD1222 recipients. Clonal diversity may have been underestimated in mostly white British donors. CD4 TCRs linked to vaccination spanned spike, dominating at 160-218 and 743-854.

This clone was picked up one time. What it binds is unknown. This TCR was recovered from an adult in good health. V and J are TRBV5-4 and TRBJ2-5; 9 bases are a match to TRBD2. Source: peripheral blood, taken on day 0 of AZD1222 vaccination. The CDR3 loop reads CASSWAGGPSLETQYF. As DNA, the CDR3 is TGTGCCAGCAGCTGGGCGGGGGGGCCTTCTCTGGAGACCCAGTACTTC.